Below are 18 T cell receptor beta chains sequenced from a single sample in a study of shared T cell receptors in the human thymus. The assay was immunoSEQ multiplex PCR, and TCRdb's table has in-frame clones only and misses some. This sample has under 700,000 clones, with around 82% found just once. These data also featured in a second study, about human thymus T cells.

Sequencing input: thymocytes. These receptors all stem from a boy under two years old with a congenital heart defect.

The CDR3 spells CASSQGTGTGDNEQFF. In DNA form, the CDR3 reads TGTGCCAGCAGCCAAGGAACCGGGACAGGGGACAATGAGCAGTTCTTC. The chain carries TRBV4-2 and TRBJ2-1, with 10 nucleotides matching TRBD1. This CDR3 has 16 residues. Germline-derived CDR1 and CDR2 are LGHNA and YNFKEQ. Trimming removed 1 base from V and 5 bases from J; junction bases left unmatched: 5.

The chain has TRBV15 and TRBJ2-5; D is perhaps TRBD1 (6 bases). Per the germline V gene, CDR1 is LNHNV and CDR2 is YYDKDF (reference sequence). This CDR3 comprises 12 residues. Deletions cut 8 bases from V and 3 bases from J, with 10 bases between. In nucleotides, the CDR3 is TGTGCCACCGGGGGCAGTAAAGAGACCCAGTACTTC. It codes for CATGGSKETQYF.

The chain joins TRBV13 to TRBJ2-7; TRBD2 agrees at 11 bases. The J segment lost 1 base and the V segment lost 0 bases, leaving 14 bases of the junction unmatched. This CDR3 has 20 amino acids. Germline values: CDR1 PRHDT, CDR2 FYEKMQ (reference sequence). The CDR3: CASSLGIQPGLAGVSYEQYF. In DNA form, the CDR3 reads TGTGCCAGCAGCTTAGGTATCCAACCAGGACTAGCGGGCGTATCCTACGAGCAGTACTTC.

V gene TRBV5-6 combines with J gene TRBJ1-5, with TRBD1 matching 8 bases. CDR3 length: 14 amino acids. Germline values: CDR1 SGHDT, CDR2 YYEEEE. V trimming: 0 bases; J trimming: 5 bases; junction bases outside the gene matches: 1. The CDR3 DNA is TGTGCCAGCAGCTTGGGGACAGGGCATCAGCCCCAGCATTTT. It codes for CASSLGTGHQPQHF. Looking up the rest from reference TRBV5-6 and TRBJ1-5 gives the full variable domain: DAGVTQSPTHLIKTRGQQVTLRCSPKSGHDTVSWYQQALGQGPQFIFQYYEEEERQRGNFPDRFSGHQFPNYSSELNVNALLLGDSALYLCASSLGTGHQPQHFGDGTRLSIL.

This chain connects TRBV30 to TRBJ2-3, with D possibly being TRBD2 (6 bases). Per germline, CDR1 GTSNPN and CDR2 SVGIG (reference sequence). The CDR3 is 15 residues long. V was clipped by 2 bases and J by 4 bases, with 16 bases between them. The chain's CDR3 is CAWSKTGEGPDTQYF. CDR3 bases: TGTGCCTGGAGTAAGACGGGAGAGGGACCAGATACGCAGTATTTT. Complete variable domain (other parts from reference TRBV30 and TRBJ2-3): SQTIHQWPATLVQPVGSPLSLECTVEGTSNPNLYWYRQAAGRGLQLLFYSVGIGQISSEVPQNLSASRPQDRQFILSSKKLLLSDSGFYLCAWSKTGEGPDTQYFGPGTRLTVL.

This clone was recorded once. The J gene is TRBJ2-2, the V gene TRBV7-9; 8 bases fit TRBD1. Germline V CDR1 and CDR2: SEHNR, FQNEAQ (reference sequence). This CDR3 has 17 amino acids. Unmatched junction bases numbered 8, after V lost 0 bases and J lost 5 bases. The CDR3 reads CASSLARGQGDTGELFF. The CDR3, as DNA: TGTGCCAGCAGCTTAGCGAGAGGACAGGGAGATACCGGGGAGCTGTTTTTT.

This chain connects TRBV11-2 to TRBJ2-1, with D possibly being TRBD1 (6 bases). This CDR3 is 15 amino acids long. CDR1 SGHAT and CDR2 FQNNGV come from the germline V gene. Between the trimmed V and J ends, which lost 5 bases and 6 bases, there was a span of 17 bases. CDR3 nucleotides: TGTGCCAGCAGCACCCACAGGGAAACGGGCAATGAGCAGTTCTTC. It codes for CASSTHRETGNEQFF.

V is TRBV5-6 and J is TRBJ2-1; TRBD1 agrees at 12 bases. Germline V gene sequence: CDR1 SGHDT, CDR2 YYEEEE. This CDR3 comprises 15 residues. Germline trimming cut 5 bases from V and 8 bases from J; bases unmatched to any gene: 8. CDR3 protein: CASRSRDRGRHEQFF. The CDR3 nucleotides are TGTGCCAGCAGATCCCGGGACAGGGGGCGCCATGAGCAGTTCTTC.

This clone was found once. The chain is built from TRBV29-1 and TRBJ1-2, with TRBD1 identical over 8 bases. The V gene's germline CDR1 is SQVTM and CDR2 ANQGSEA. The CDR3 has 13 residues. Trimming removed 7 bases from V and 4 bases from J; junction bases left unmatched: 8. The CDR3 protein is CSASGGAIYGYTF. In nucleotides, the CDR3 is TGCAGCGCATCAGGGGGCGCCATCTATGGCTACACCTTC.

This clone was picked up a small number of times. The V gene is TRBV30, the J gene TRBJ2-1; D is undetermined. Germline V CDR1 and CDR2: GTSNPN, SVGIG (reference sequence). The CDR3 covers 14 residues. V lost 0 bases and J 4 bases, leaving 10 bases between the germline ends. The CDR3 reads CAWSVVGGYNEQFF. CDR3 coding DNA: TGTGCCTGGAGTGTAGTCGGCGGTTACAATGAGCAGTTCTTC.

V is TRBV27 and J is TRBJ2-1; D is undetermined. The germline CDR1 and CDR2 sequences are MNHEY and SMNVEV (reference sequence). The CDR3 runs to 13 residues. V lost 1 base to trimming and J lost 9 bases, with 10 bases between them. CDR3 sequence reads: CASSLLGQAEQFF. In DNA, the CDR3 is TGTGCCAGCAGTTTATTGGGCCAAGCTGAGCAGTTCTTC.

The chain employs TRBV15 and TRBJ2-1; TRBD2 matches 9 bases. The V segment lost 2 bases and the J segment 0 bases; nucleotides outside the gene matches: 5. This CDR3 contains 17 residues. The germline V gene encodes CDR1 LNHNV and CDR2 YYDKDF (reference sequence). For the CDR3, the DNA is TGTGCCACCAGCAGACTTAGCGGGAGTAGCTCCTACAATGAGCAGTTCTTC. It is translated as CATSRLSGSSSYNEQFF.

V and J are TRBV5-1 and TRBJ2-7; D is unclear. V was clipped by 2 bases and J by 2 bases, with 14 bases between them. The germline V gene encodes CDR1 SGHRS and CDR2 YFSETQ. This CDR3 comprises 15 residues. CDR3 residues: CASSLRQNGPYEQYF. Here the CDR3 DNA reads TGCGCCAGCAGCTTACGGCAGAATGGGCCCTACGAGCAGTACTTC.

This clone has just a few counts. This chain joins TRBV5-6 and TRBJ2-1, with D perhaps TRBD2 (6 bases). Germline V gene data show CDR1 as SGHDT and CDR2 as YYEEEE. This CDR3 comprises 15 residues. Trimming took 0 bases from V and 4 from J, leaving 11 bases between them. CDR3 DNA sequence: TGTGCCAGCAGCTTGGACGGGAGTAAGTACAATGAGCAGTTCTTC. Protein sequence: CASSLDGSKYNEQFF. Based on the CDR3 plus reference TRBV5-6 and TRBJ2-1, the full variable domain is DAGVTQSPTHLIKTRGQQVTLRCSPKSGHDTVSWYQQALGQGPQFIFQYYEEEERQRGNFPDRFSGHQFPNYSSELNVNALLLGDSALYLCASSLDGSKYNEQFFGPGTRLTVL.

The V gene is TRBV7-2, the J gene TRBJ2-5; 9 nucleotides align to TRBD2. V lost 5 bases, J lost 3 bases, and 10 bases stayed unmatched. Germline V gives CDR1 SGHTA, CDR2 FQGNSA. This CDR3 spans 16 amino acids. The CDR3 is CASSRPLASGEETQYF. The CDR3 DNA follows: TGTGCCAGCAGCCGCCCCCTGGCTAGCGGGGAAGAGACCCAGTACTTC.

The gene calls are TRBV5-6 and TRBJ2-1; 7 nucleotides agree with TRBD2. V lost 0 bases, J lost 2 bases, and 14 bases stayed unmatched. Germline assignment: CDR1 SGHDT and CDR2 YYEEEE. This CDR3 is 19 amino acids long. In DNA, the CDR3 is TGTGCCAGCAGCTTGGGGCCTAGCGGAGAAGATACAGCCTACAATGAGCAGTTCTTC. Encoded protein: CASSLGPSGEDTAYNEQFF.

The sample holds a few counts of this clone. The chain's CDR3 is CASSLGQQELPNYGYTF. The CDR3 coding sequence is TGTGCCAGCAGCTTGGGGCAACAGGAGCTCCCTAACTATGGCTACACCTTC. The V call is TRBV5-6, the J call TRBJ1-2; TRBD1 might be the D (5 bases). Germline CDR1 reads SGHDT; CDR2 reads YYEEEE. This CDR3 contains 17 residues. The V gene lost 0 bases and the J gene lost 0 bases, with 15 bases spanning the gap.

The V and J genes are TRBV30 and TRBJ1-1, with TRBD1 identical over 8 bases. With V trimmed by 1 base and J by 3 bases, 19 bases remained unmatched. The CDR3 covers 19 residues. From germline, CDR1 is GTSNPN and CDR2 SVGIG (reference sequence). The CDR3 sequence: CAWSGTGFLTSRTDTEAFF. The DNA for the CDR3 is TGTGCCTGGAGTGGGACAGGGTTTCTCACTTCCCGAACGGACACTGAAGCTTTCTTT.